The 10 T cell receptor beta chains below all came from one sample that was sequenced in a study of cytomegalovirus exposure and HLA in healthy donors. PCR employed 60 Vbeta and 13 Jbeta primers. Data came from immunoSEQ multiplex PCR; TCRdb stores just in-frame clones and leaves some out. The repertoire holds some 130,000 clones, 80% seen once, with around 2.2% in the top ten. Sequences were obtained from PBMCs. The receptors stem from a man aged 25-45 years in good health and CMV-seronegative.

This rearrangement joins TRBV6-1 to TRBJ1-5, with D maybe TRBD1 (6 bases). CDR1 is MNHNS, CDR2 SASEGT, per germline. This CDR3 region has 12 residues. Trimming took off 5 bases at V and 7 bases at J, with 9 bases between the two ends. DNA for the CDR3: TGTGCCAGCAGTACAGGGATACAGCCCCAGCATTTT. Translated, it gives CASSTGIQPQHF.

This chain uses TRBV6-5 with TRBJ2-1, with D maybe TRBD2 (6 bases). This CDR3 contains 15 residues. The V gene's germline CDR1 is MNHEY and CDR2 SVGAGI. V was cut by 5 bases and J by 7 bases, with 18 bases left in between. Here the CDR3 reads CASSTKRLVSNEQFF. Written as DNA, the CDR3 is TGTGCCAGCAGTACCAAGCGACTAGTTAGTAATGAGCAGTTCTTC.

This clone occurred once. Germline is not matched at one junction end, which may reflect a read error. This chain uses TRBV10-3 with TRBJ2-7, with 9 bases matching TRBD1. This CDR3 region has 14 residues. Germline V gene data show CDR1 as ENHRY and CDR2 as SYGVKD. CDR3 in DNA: TGTGCCATCAGTGGAGGGACAGGGTCCTACGGGCAGTACTTC. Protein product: CAISGGTGSYGQYF.

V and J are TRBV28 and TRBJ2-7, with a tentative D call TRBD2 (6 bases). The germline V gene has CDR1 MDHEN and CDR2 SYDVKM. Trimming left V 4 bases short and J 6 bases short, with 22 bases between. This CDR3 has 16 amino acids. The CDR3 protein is CASSSPHGGGTFEQYF. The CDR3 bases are TGTGCCAGCAGTTCCCCTCATGGGGGAGGCACCTTCGAGCAGTACTTC.

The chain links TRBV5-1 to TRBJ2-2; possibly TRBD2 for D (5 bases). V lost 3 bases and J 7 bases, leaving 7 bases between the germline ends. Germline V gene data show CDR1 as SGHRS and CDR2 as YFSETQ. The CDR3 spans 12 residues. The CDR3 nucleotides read TGCGCCAGCAGCTGGACTCTCGGGGAGCTGTTTTTT. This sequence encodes CASSWTLGELFF.

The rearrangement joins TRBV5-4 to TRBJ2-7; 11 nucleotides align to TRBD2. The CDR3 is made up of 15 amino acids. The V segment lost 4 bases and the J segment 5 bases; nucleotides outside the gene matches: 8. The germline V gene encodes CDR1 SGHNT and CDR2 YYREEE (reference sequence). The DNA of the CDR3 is TGTGCCAGCAGCAGGGAGACTAGCGGGAACCACGAGCAGTACTTC. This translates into CASSRETSGNHEQYF.

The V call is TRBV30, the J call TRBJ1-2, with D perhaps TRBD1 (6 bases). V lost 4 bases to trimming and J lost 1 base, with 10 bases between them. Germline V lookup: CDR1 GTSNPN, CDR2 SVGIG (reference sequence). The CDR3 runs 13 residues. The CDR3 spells CAWTTGNNYGYTF. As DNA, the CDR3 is TGTGCCTGGACTACAGGGAATAACTATGGCTACACCTTC. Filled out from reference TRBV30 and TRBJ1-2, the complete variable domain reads SQTIHQWPATLVQPVGSPLSLECTVEGTSNPNLYWYRQAAGRGLQLLFYSVGIGQISSEVPQNLSASRPQDRQFILSSKKLLLSDSGFYLCAWTTGNNYGYTFGSGTRLTVV.

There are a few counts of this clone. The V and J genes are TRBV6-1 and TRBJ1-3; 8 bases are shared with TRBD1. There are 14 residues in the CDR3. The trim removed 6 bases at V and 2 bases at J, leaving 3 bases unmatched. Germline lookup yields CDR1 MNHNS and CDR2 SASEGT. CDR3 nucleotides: TGTGCCAGCAGGACAGGGGAGGCTGGAAACACCATATATTTT. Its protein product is CASRTGEAGNTIYF.

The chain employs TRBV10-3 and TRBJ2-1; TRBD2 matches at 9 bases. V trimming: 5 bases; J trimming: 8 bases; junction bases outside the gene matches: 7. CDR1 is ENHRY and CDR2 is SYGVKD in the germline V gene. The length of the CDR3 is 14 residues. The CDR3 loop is CAISPGLAPHEQFF. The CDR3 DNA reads TGTGCCATCAGTCCGGGACTAGCTCCCCATGAGCAGTTCTTC.

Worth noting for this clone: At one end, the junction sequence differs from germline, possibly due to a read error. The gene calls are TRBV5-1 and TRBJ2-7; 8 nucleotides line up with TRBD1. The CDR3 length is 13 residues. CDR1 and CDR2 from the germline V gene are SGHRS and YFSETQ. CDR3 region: CASSFGQGGPPDF. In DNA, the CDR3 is TGCGCCAGCAGCTTCGGACAGGGTGGGCCCCCTGACTTC.